The present entry profiles one T cell receptor beta chain with its context. Antigen: not known. The germline V and J ends were trimmed by 2 bases and 2 bases, with 13 bases remaining between them. The CDR3 loop spans 16 amino acids. CDR1 and CDR2 (germline): LGHDT, YNNKEL (reference sequence). The entry originates in a study of T cell responses to AZD1222 COVID-19 vaccine. Study-wide findings and caveats: An increase in Spike-specific TCR breadth and depth was observed after two AZD1222 doses. In the spike-specific TCR repertoire, nearly half reportedly target unmutated variant regions. Among those given AZD1222, only six were seropositive at baseline. White British people made up most donors, females outnumbered males, and clonal diversity was possibly underestimated.

Method: immunoSEQ multiplex PCR; TCRdb's copy keeps in-frame clones and lacks some. The sample includes around 170,000 clones, nearly 95% of them seen just once. This chain uses TRBV3-1 (or the pseudogene TRBV3-2) with TRBJ2-1; either TRBD1 or TRBD2 may supply D (5 bases each). This receptor was obtained from an adult who received the AZD1222 COVID-19 vaccine. This material consisted of peripheral blood, taken 28 days after the second AZD1222 dose. CDR3 DNA: TGTGCCAGCAGCCAATCGAGGGGCATCACCTACAATGAGCAGTTCTTC. This gives the protein CASSQSRGITYNEQFF.